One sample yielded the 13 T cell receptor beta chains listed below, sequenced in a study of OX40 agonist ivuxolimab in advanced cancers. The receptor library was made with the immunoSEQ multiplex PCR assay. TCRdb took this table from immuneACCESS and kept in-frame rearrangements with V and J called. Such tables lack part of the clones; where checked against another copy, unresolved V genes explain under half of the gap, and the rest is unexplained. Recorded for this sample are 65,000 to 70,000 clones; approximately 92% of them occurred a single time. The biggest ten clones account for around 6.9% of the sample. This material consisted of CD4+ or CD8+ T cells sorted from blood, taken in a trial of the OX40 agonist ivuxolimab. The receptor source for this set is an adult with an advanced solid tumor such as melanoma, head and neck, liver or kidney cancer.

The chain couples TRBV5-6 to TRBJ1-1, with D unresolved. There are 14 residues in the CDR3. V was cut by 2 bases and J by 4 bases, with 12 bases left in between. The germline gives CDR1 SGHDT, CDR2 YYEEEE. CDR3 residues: CASSLAAGATEAFF. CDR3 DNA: TGTGCCAGCAGCTTAGCGGCCGGTGCCACTGAAGCTTTCTTT.

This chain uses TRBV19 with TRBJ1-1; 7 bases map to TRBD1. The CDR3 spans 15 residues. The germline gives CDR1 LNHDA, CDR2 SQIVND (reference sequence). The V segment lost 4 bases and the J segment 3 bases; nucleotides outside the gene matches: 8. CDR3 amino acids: CASSTEGGRDTEAFF. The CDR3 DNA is TGTGCCAGTAGTACTGAAGGGGGCAGGGACACTGAAGCTTTCTTT. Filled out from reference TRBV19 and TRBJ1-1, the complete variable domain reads DGGITQSPKYLFRKEGQNVTLSCEQNLNHDAMYWYRQDPGQGLRLIYYSQIVNDFQKGDIAEGYSVSREKKESFPLTVTSAQKNPTAFYLCASSTEGGRDTEAFFGQGTRLTVV.

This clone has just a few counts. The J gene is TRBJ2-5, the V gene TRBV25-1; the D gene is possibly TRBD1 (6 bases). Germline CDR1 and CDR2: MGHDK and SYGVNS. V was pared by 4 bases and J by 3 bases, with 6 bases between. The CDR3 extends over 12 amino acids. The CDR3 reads CASSGQEETQYF. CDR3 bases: TGTGCCAGCAGTGGACAGGAAGAGACCCAGTACTTC.

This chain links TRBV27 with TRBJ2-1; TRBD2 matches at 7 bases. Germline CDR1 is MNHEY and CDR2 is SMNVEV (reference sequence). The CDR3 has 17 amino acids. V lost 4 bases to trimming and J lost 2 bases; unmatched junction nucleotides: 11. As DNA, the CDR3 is TGTGCCAGCAGTTCCCTACTGGCGGGGGATCCCTACAATGAGCAGTTCTTC. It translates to CASSSLLAGDPYNEQFF.

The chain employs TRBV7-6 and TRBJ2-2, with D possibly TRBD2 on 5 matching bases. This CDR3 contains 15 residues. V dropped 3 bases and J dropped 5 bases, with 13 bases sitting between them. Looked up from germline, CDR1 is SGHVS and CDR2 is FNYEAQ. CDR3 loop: CASSFSSGGTGELFF. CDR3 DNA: TGTGCCAGCAGCTTTAGCTCAGGCGGGACCGGGGAGCTGTTTTTT.

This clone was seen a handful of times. The CDR3 DNA sequence: TGTGCCAGCAGCCCCCGGCGCACAGAGCCTTATGGCTACACCTTC. Protein sequence: CASSPRRTEPYGYTF. The chain links TRBV14 to TRBJ1-2, with D uncertain. The germline V gene encodes CDR1 SGHDN and CDR2 FVKESK. This CDR3 region has 15 residues. Trimming took 4 bases from V and 5 from J, leaving 17 bases between them.

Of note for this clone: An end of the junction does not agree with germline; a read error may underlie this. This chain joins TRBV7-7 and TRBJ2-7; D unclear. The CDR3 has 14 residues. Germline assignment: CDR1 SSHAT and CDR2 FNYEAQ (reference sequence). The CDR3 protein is CASSLDVGTYEQYF. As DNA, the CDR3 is TGTGCTAGCAGCTTAGATGTAGGGACCTACGAGCAGTACTTC.

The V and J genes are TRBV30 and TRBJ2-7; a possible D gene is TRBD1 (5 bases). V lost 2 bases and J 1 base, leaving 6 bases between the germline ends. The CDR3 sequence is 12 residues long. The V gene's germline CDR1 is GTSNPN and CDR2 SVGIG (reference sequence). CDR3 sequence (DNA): TGTGCCTGGAGTTCAGGGTCCTACGAGCAGTACTTC. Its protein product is CAWSSGSYEQYF. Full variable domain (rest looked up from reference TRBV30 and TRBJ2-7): SQTIHQWPATLVQPVGSPLSLECTVEGTSNPNLYWYRQAAGRGLQLLFYSVGIGQISSEVPQNLSASRPQDRQFILSSKKLLLSDSGFYLCAWSSGSYEQYFGPGTRLTVT.

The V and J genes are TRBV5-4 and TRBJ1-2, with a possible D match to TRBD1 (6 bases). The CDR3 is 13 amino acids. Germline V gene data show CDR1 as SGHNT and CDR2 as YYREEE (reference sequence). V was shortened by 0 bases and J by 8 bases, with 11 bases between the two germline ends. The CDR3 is CASSLAGGEGYTF. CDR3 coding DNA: TGTGCCAGCAGCTTGGCGGGGGGCGAGGGCTACACCTTC.

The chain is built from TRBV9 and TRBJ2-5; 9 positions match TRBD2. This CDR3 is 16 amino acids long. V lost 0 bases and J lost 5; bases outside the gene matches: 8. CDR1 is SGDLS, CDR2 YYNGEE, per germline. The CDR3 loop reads CASSVDGSGGSETQYF. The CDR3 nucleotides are TGTGCCAGCAGCGTAGATGGTAGCGGGGGCTCGGAGACCCAGTACTTC.

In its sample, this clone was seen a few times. CDR3 loop: CASSQTSENTGELFF. The CDR3 nucleotides read TGTGCCAGCTCTCAGACTAGCGAGAACACCGGGGAGCTGTTTTTT. The chain employs TRBV6-4 and TRBJ2-2; TRBD2 matches 8 bases. This CDR3 spans 15 amino acids. Germline trimming cut 8 bases from V and 1 base from J; bases unmatched to any gene: 6. In germline, CDR1 is MRHNA, CDR2 SNTAGT.

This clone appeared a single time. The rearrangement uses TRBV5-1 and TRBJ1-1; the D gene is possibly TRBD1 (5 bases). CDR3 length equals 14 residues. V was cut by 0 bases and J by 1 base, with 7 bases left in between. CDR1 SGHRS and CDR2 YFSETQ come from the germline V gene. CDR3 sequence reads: CASSLAGPNTEAFF. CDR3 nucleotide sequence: TGCGCCAGCAGCTTGGCAGGGCCGAACACTGAAGCTTTCTTT.

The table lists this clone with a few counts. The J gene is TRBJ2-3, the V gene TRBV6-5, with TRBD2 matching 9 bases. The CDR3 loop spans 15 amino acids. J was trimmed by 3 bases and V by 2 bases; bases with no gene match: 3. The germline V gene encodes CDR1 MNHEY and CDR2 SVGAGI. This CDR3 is CASSYGGGATDTQYF. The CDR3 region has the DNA TGTGCCAGCAGTTACGGCGGGGGGGCGACAGATACGCAGTATTTT.